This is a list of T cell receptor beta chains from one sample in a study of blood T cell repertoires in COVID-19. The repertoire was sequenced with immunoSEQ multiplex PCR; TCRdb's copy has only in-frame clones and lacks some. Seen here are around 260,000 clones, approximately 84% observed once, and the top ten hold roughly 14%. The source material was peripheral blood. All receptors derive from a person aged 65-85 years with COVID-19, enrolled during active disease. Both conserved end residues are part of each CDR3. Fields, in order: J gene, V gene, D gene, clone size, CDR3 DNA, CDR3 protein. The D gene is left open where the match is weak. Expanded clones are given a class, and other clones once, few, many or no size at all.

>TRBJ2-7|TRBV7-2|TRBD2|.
TGTGCCAGCAGCTGGGAGGGTACCTACGAGCAGTACTTC
CASSWEGTYEQYF
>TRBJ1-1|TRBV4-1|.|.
TGCGCCAGCAGCCAAGAGGAGGCGCTTAGCACTGAAGCTTTCTTT
CASSQEEALSTEAFF
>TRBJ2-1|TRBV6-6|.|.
TGTGCCAGCAGAAACCAGAAGAATGAGCAGTTCTTC
CASRNQKNEQFF
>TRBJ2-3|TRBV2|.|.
TGTGCCAGCAGTGCTGTACTGAAAACAGATACGCAGTATTTT
CASSAVLKTDTQYF
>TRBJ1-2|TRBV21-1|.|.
TGTGCCAGCAGCAATGACGAGGTCTATGGCTACACCTTC
CASSNDEVYGYTF
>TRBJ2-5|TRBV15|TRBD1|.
TGTGCCACCAGCAGAGGACCGACAGGGAGTGGGGAGACCCAGTACTTC
CATSRGPTGSGETQYF
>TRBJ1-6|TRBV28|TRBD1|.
TGTGCCAGCAGTCCACCGGGACAGGGTAATTCACCCCTCCACTTT
CASSPPGQGNSPLHF
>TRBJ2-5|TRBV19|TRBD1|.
TGTGCCAGTAGGGCTTACAGGGGCCAAGAGACCCAGTACTTC
CASRAYRGQETQYF
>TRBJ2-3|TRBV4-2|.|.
TGTGCCAGCAGCCGAAGAGACAGGCCCATTCAGTATTTT
CASSRRDRPIQYF
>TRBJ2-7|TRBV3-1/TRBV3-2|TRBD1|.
TGTGCCAGCAGCCAATTTCGCAGGGGGCGTATCACGGGCTCCTACGAGCAGTACTTC
CASSQFRRGRITGSYEQYF
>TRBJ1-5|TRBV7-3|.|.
TGTGCCAGCAGCTCCAGAAAAGTAGATAGCGATCAGCCCCAGCATTTT
CASSSRKVDSDQPQHF
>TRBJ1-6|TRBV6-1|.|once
TGTGCCAGCAGTGAAGCTCTCGGCAGGGCGAATTCACCCCTCCACTTT
CASSEALGRANSPLHF
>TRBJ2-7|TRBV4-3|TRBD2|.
TGCGCCAGCAGCCAAGGGACTAGTAGCTCCTACGAGCAGTACTTC
CASSQGTSSSYEQYF
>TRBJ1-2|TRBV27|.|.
TGTGCCAGCAGTTTTTGGGGAGTCTATGGCTACACCTTC
CASSFWGVYGYTF
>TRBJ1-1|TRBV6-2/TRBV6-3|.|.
TGTGCCAGCACCCCCGGTAGTAGGGGGACGAACACTGAAGCTTTCTTT
CASTPGSRGTNTEAFF
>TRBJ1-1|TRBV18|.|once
TGTGCCAGCTCCCGACAGGCGACAATGAACACTGAAGCTTTCTTT
CASSRQATMNTEAFF
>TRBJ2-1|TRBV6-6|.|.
TGTGCCAGCAGTTGGACTACCGACAATGAGCAGTTCTTC
CASSWTTDNEQFF
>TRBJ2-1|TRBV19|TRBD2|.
TGTGCCAGTAGTATAGTTGGTAGCGGGACCGATGAGCAGTTCTTC
CASSIVGSGTDEQFF
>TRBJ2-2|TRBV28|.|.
TGTGCCAGCACCTATGACTCTGCGGGCACCGGGGAGCTGTTTTTT
CASTYDSAGTGELFF
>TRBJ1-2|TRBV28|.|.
TGTGCCAGCAGTACGCGCGGGGACTATGGCTACACCTTC
CASSTRGDYGYTF
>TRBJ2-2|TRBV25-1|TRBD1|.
TGTGCCAGCAGTTCGACAGGGAAAACCGGGGAGCTGTTTTTT
CASSSTGKTGELFF
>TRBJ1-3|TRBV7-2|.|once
TGTGCCAGCAGCCCTGATTTTAGCGGTACCGGGGGTAGAAACACCATATATTTT
CASSPDFSGTGGRNTIYF
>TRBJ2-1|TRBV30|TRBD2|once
TGTGCCTGGAGGCGACGGGAGGGGCTCTACAATGAGCAGTTCTTC
CAWRRREGLYNEQFF
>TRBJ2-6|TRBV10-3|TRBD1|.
TGTGCCATCAGTGAAGGAAGCGTCCCGGGACAGATGGCCAACGTCCTGACTTTC
CAISEGSVPGQMANVLTF
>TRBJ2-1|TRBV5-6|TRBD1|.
TGTGCCAGCAGCTTTTTGACAGGGGTGGTAGGTGAGCAGTTCTTC
CASSFLTGVVGEQFF
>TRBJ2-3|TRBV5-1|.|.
TGCGCCAGCAGCTTGTCTTCCAGTGCTAGCACAGATACGCAGTATTTT
CASSLSSSASTDTQYF
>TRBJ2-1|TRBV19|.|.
TGTGCCAGTACCCTACACAGCTCCTACAATGAGCAGTTCTTC
CASTLHSSYNEQFF
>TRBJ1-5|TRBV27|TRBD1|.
TGTGCCAGCAGTCGAAGAACAGGGGCCTTTAGCAATCAGCCCCAGCATTTT
CASSRRTGAFSNQPQHF